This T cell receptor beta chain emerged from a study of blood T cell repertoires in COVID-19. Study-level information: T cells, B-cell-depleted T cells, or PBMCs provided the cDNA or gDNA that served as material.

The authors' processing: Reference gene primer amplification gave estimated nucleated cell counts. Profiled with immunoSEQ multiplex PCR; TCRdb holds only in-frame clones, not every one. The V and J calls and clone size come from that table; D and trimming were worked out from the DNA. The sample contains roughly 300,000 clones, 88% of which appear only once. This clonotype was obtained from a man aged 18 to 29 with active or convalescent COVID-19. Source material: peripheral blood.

CDR3 loop: CASSQVAGAGDTQYF. CDR3 sequence (DNA): TGCGCCAGCAGCCAAGTGGCGGGGGCGGGAGATACGCAGTATTTT. The genes are TRBV4-1 and TRBJ2-3; TRBD2 is a possible D gene (7 bases). V lost 1 base and J 5 bases, leaving 13 bases between the germline ends. CDR1 MGHRA and CDR2 YSYEKL come from the germline V gene. This CDR3 is 15 amino acids long.